Below are 3 T cell receptor beta chains sequenced from a single sample in a study of blood T cells in healthy people across ages. The authors ran a second PCR of about 6 to 11 cycles using a sample-barcoded 5' primer and a J-beta primer mix. TCRdb independently ran MiXCR on the 5' RACE reads; one entry per CDR3 protein. The sample contains about 1.8 million distinct CDR3 sequences, less than 50% of which appear only once. Sample: blood. These TCRs come from a woman in her forties in good health.

J is TRBJ2-7 and V is TRBV15, with D tentatively TRBD1 (5 bases). The CDR3 sequence is 13 residues long. V lost 3 bases to trimming and J lost 5 bases, with 11 bases between them. In germline, CDR1 is LNHNV, CDR2 YYDKDF (reference sequence). CDR3: CATSRAGFDEQYF. The CDR3 bases are TGTGCCACCAGCAGGGCAGGGTTCGACGAGCAGTACTTC.

This clonotype appeared once. The chain joins TRBV20-1 to TRBJ1-1; D may be TRBD1 (6 bases). The CDR3 length is 15 residues. V was pared by 5 bases and J by 1 base, with 17 bases between. Germline values: CDR1 DFQATT, CDR2 SNEGSKA (reference sequence). CDR3: CSAVNPKQGNTEAFF. The CDR3 DNA follows: TGCAGTGCTGTAAACCCCAAACAGGGGAACACTGAAGCTTTCTTT.

This rearrangement joins TRBV11-2 to TRBJ2-3; D is possibly TRBD2 (7 bases). V was trimmed by 5 bases and J by 4 bases, leaving 19 bases between them. CDR1 and CDR2 from the germline V gene are SGHAT and FQNNGV. The CDR3 is made up of 16 amino acids. CDR3 DNA: TGTGCCAGCAGCCCCCGGGGGGCTAGCATGGCAGATACGCAGTATTTT. Protein: CASSPRGASMADTQYF. Looking up the rest from reference TRBV11-2 and TRBJ2-3 gives the full variable domain: EAGVAQSPRYKIIEKRQSVAFWCNPISGHATLYWYQQILGQGPKLLIQFQNNGVVDDSQLPKDRFSAERLKGVDSTLKIQPAKLEDSAVYLCASSPRGASMADTQYFGPGTRLTVL.